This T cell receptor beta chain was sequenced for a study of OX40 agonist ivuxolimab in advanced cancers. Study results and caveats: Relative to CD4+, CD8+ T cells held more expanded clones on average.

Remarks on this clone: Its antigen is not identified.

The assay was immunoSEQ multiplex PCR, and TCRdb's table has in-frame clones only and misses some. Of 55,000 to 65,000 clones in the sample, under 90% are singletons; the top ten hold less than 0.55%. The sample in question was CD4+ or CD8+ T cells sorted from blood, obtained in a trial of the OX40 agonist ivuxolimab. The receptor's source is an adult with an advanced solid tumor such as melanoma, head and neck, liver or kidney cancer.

CDR3 region: CASSFGTSGSIQETQYF. The CDR3 DNA reads TGCGCCAGCAGCTTTGGGACTAGCGGGAGCATCCAAGAGACCCAGTACTTC. The rearrangement links TRBV5-1 to TRBJ2-5; TRBD2 matches at 14 bases. The CDR3 spans 17 residues. V lost 2 bases, J lost 1 base, and 4 bases stayed unmatched. Germline CDR1 and CDR2: SGHRS and YFSETQ.